Each of the 2 T cell receptor beta chains below was sequenced from the same sample in a study of blood T cell repertoires in COVID-19. TCRdb's copy holds only in-frame clones and misses some; the assay was immunoSEQ multiplex PCR. This sample has 75,000 to 100,000 clones, with 86% found just once. Specimen: peripheral blood. Every receptor here comes from a woman of 80 years or more with acute or convalescent COVID-19.

This rearrangement joins TRBV14 to TRBJ1-6, with 11 bases lining up with TRBD1. Germline-derived CDR1 and CDR2 are SGHDN and FVKESK. V was clipped by 3 bases and J by 9 bases; unmatched bases: 7. The CDR3 extends over 16 amino acids. The CDR3 here is CASSHKTGTGGSPLHF. DNA for the CDR3: TGTGCCAGCAGCCATAAAACTGGGACAGGGGGTTCACCCCTCCACTTT.

The chain has TRBV2 and TRBJ2-7, with D tentatively TRBD1 (6 bases). The CDR3 contains 15 residues. Trimming took off 2 bases at V and 0 bases at J, with 11 bases between the two ends. The germline V gene encodes CDR1 SNHLY and CDR2 FYNNEI. The CDR3 is CASSEWGTPSYEQYF. The CDR3 nucleotides are TGTGCCAGCAGTGAATGGGGGACACCCTCCTACGAGCAGTACTTC.